The sequence of this T cell receptor (beta chain) was determined in a study of cytomegalovirus exposure and HLA in healthy donors. The overall study: Genotyping of some 400 donors showed that around 85% belonged to the Caucasian-associated ancestry cluster.

Comments on this clone: The antigen remains undetermined.

Study-level results: Being productive about 87% or about 30% of the time was typical of most TCR beta V segments in an earlier analysis. Compared with the roughly 670-donor mean, an Asian-associated ancestry cluster reportedly had fewer N-insertions, according to a later analysis.

The PCR made use of 60 Vbeta and 13 Jbeta primers. Only in-frame clones appear in the TCRdb table, and some are missing; sequencing was by immunoSEQ multiplex PCR. The sample gives 110,000 to 150,000 clones, 75% of which show up once; about 6.4% is in the top ten. Between the trimmed V and J ends, which lost 0 bases and 2 bases, there was a span of 5 bases. This CDR3 is built from 13 residues. Looked up from germline, CDR1 is LNHDA and CDR2 is SQIVND (reference sequence). The sequenced sample was PBMCs. The clonotype was recovered from a young man in good health and CMV-seronegative. V is TRBV19 and J is TRBJ2-7, with D unclear. CDR3 residues: CASSIDRTYEQYF. The CDR3 DNA sequence: TGTGCCAGTAGTATAGACAGGACCTACGAGCAGTACTTC.